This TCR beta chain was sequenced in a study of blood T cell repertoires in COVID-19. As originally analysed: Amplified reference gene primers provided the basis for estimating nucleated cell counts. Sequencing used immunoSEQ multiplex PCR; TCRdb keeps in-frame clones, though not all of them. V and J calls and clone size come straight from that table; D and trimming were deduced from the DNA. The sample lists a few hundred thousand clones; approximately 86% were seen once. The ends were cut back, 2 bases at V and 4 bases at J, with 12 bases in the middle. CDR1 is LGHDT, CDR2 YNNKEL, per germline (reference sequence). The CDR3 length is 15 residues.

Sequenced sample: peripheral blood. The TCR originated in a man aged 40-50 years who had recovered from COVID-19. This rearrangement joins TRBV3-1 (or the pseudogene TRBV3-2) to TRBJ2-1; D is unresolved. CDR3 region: CASSQIGALYNEQFF. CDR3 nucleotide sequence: TGTGCCAGCAGCCAAATTGGAGCCTTGTACAATGAGCAGTTCTTC.